This T cell receptor beta chain came from a study of cytomegalovirus exposure and HLA in healthy donors. CDR1 is MNHNS, CDR2 SASEGT, per germline. V was trimmed by 5 bases and J by 4 bases, leaving 11 bases between them. This CDR3 contains 13 residues. The PCR was carried out with 60 Vbeta primers and 13 Jbeta primers. Assay used: immunoSEQ multiplex PCR; TCRdb lists only in-frame clones, some missing. The table has some 190,000 clones, around 78% seen once. The TCR sequence derives from a woman between 25 and 40 years old in good health and CMV-seropositive. The sample consisted of PBMCs. The genes are TRBV6-1 and TRBJ1-2; no firm D call. The CDR3 DNA sequence: TGTGCCAGCAGTACCGGAGCGGCCTATGGCTACACCTTC. Its translation is CASSTGAAYGYTF.